This T cell receptor beta chain was identified during a study of molecular identifiers for immune sequencing clone quantification. TCRdb recomputed calls from the PCR reads with MiXCR, one row per CDR3 protein. The table lists 250,000 to 400,000 distinct CDR3 sequences, around 21% of them singletons. Study-wide results and limits: The study reportedly detected spiked Jurkat TCR RNA from one cell among one million naive cells.

Note on this clonotype: No antigen is known for it.

The CDR3 consists of 19 residues. Germline CDR1 is MNHEY and CDR2 is SVGEGT. After removal of 2 bases from V and 0 bases from J, the junction contained 10 bases not matched to a gene. The sorting of naive CD8 T cells used the CD8+CD4-CCR7+CD45RA+ phenotype. The TCR comes from a human donor in good health. Some libraries in this study had Jurkat cell RNA spiked in. V and J are TRBV6-2 or TRBV6-3 and TRBJ1-5; the match to TRBD1 covers 10 bases. The sample taken for sequencing was naive CD8+ T cells from blood, with Jurkat cell RNA spiked in. As for subset: FACS-sorted CD8+CD4-CCR7+CD45RA+ naive T cells. The CDR3 protein is CASSYPVLGTGDSNQPQHF. The CDR3, as DNA: TGTGCCAGCAGTTACCCCGTCTTAGGGACAGGGGATAGCAATCAGCCCCAGCATTTT.